The 19 T cell receptor beta chains given below trace back to one sample, sequenced in a study of regulatory T cells in long-lasting Graves disease. CDR3-region Arm-PCR and iRepertoire HTBI primers produced the TCR beta libraries. TCRdb re-called the multiplex PCR reads with MiXCR, one entry per CDR3 protein. The sample holds 400,000 to 500,000 distinct CDR3 sequences; 14% are singletons and the top ten take approximately 17%. Time point noted: newly diagnosed GD, antithyroid drugs for less than 3 months. After RNA was extracted from PBMCs, the TCR library was made from it. These data were likewise used in another study, on T cells in Graves' hyperthyroidism and ophthalmopathy.

The sample consisted of peripheral blood mononuclear cells (PBMCs), taken at new diagnosis, from a patient treated with antithyroid drugs. These receptors originate from a woman aged 45-60 years with Graves disease.

The sample holds many counts of this clonotype. This rearrangement joins TRBV12-3 or TRBV12-4 to TRBJ2-7, with D maybe TRBD1 (6 bases). Trimming removed 8 bases from V and 0 bases from J, with 11 bases in between. CDR3 length: 13 amino acids. The CDR3 loop is CASARTVSYEQYF. As DNA, the CDR3 is TGTGCCAGCGCTAGGACAGTCTCCTACGAGCAGTACTTC.

This clonotype was found a few times. The V gene is TRBV18, the J gene TRBJ2-7; no definite D call. This CDR3 spans 15 amino acids. The germline CDR1 and CDR2 sequences are KGHSH and LQKENI. Trimming stripped 0 bases from V and 1 base from J, with 10 bases between. CDR3 sequence: CASSPPSTFSYEQYF. The CDR3 DNA reads as TGTGCCAGCTCACCACCATCGACTTTTTCCTACGAGCAGTACTTC.

The table lists this clonotype with a few counts. V gene TRBV20-1 combines with J gene TRBJ2-7; 9 bases align to TRBD1. With 3 bases clipped from V and 6 bases from J, the junction kept 9 bases outside the gene matches. Germline CDR1 reads DFQATT; CDR2 reads SNEGSKA (reference sequence). The CDR3 is made up of 14 amino acids. The CDR3 bases are TGCAGTGCTAGGCCAACGGGACAGGGCACCGAGCAGTACTTC. Its translation: CSARPTGQGTEQYF.

V usage is TRBV18 and J usage is TRBJ2-3; TRBD2 agrees at 7 bases. The J segment lost 1 base and the V segment lost 0 bases, leaving 10 bases of the junction unmatched. The CDR3 spans 18 residues. Germline CDR1 is KGHSH and CDR2 is LQKENI. The CDR3 DNA reads as TGTGCCAGCTCACCACCAGGACTAGTCTTGGCTGGCACAGATACGCAGTATTTT. Translating gives CASSPPGLVLAGTDTQYF.

In this sample, this clonotype turned up many times. The rearrangement joins TRBV11-2 to TRBJ2-5; D unclear. CDR1 and CDR2 (germline): SGHAT, FQNNGV. V shed 0 bases and J shed 9 bases, with 11 bases lying between them. The CDR3 runs to 13 residues. DNA for the CDR3: TGTGCCAGCAGCTTAGATCCAGGAGTTCCCCAGTACTTC. Its translation is CASSLDPGVPQYF.

This clonotype has a count of ten or more. The chain employs TRBV29-1 and TRBJ2-1, with 8 positions matching TRBD2. This CDR3 has 14 amino acids. Germline lookup yields CDR1 SQVTM and CDR2 ANQGSEA. The ends lost 4 bases at V and 5 bases at J; junction bases unmatched: 7. CDR3 DNA: TGCAGCGTTGCGCGGGGGGCGAGTGACAATGAGCAGTTCTTC. Its translation: CSVARGASDNEQFF.

The chain joins TRBV18 to TRBJ2-6; tentative D call: TRBD1 (5 bases). Germline CDR1 and CDR2: KGHSH and LQKENI. This CDR3 has 18 residues. The germline V and J ends were trimmed by 0 bases and 0 bases, with 12 bases remaining between them. CDR3 DNA: TGTGCCAGCTCACCACCGAACAGGTTGAGCTCTGGGGCCAACGTCCTGACTTTC. It specifies CASSPPNRLSSGANVLTF.

A few counts support this clonotype. The chain uses TRBV29-1 and TRBJ2-7; D not certain. The CDR3 runs 14 residues. Trimming cost V 4 bases and J 2 bases, with 15 bases left between them. Germline CDR1 reads SQVTM; CDR2 reads ANQGSEA. CDR3 protein: CSVVKGTYTYEQYF. For the CDR3, the DNA is TGCAGCGTTGTAAAAGGAACGTATACCTACGAGCAGTACTTC.

This clonotype was recorded at least ten times. The chain couples TRBV10-3 to TRBJ1-1; TRBD1 aligns across 8 bases. From germline, CDR1 is ENHRY and CDR2 SYGVKD. The CDR3 length is 13 residues. Germline trimming cut 5 bases from V and 11 bases from J; bases unmatched to any gene: 10. The CDR3 reads CAISPTGGFQAFF. The CDR3 nucleotides read TGTGCCATCAGTCCTACAGGGGGGTTTCAGGCTTTCTTT.

This clonotype was recorded at least ten times. This chain uses TRBV7-8 with TRBJ2-7, with 7 nucleotides matching TRBD2. Germline V gene data show CDR1 as SGHVS and CDR2 as FQNEAQ. The V segment lost 2 bases and the J segment 2 bases; nucleotides outside the gene matches: 9. This CDR3 is built from 16 residues. CDR3 sequence reads: CASSLLAGVAPYEQYF. The CDR3 nucleotides read TGTGCCAGCAGCTTATTGGCGGGAGTCGCCCCCTACGAGCAGTACTTC. Full variable domain (missing parts from reference TRBV7-8 and TRBJ2-7): GAGVSQSPRYKVAKRGQDVALRCDPISGHVSLFWYQQALGQGPEFLTYFQNEAQLDKSGLPSDRFFAERPEGSVSTLKIQRTQQEDSAVYLCASSLLAGVAPYEQYFGPGTRLTVT.

The chain recombines TRBV28 with TRBJ1-2; a weak D match, TRBD1 (6 bases). Germline loops: CDR1 MDHEN, CDR2 SYDVKM. This CDR3 has 15 residues. Trimming cost V 5 bases and J 3 bases, with 16 bases left between them. The CDR3 DNA sequence: TGTGCCAGCAGTCCGGGGGCGGGGAGTGACTATGGCTACACCTTC. It yields the protein CASSPGAGSDYGYTF.

This chain uses TRBV19 with TRBJ1-2; 11 bases agree with TRBD1. The V gene end was trimmed by 6 bases and the J gene end by 8 bases; junction bases not matched to a gene: 8. CDR1 is LNHDA and CDR2 is SQIVND in the germline V gene (reference sequence). The CDR3 contains 14 residues. The CDR3 nucleotides read TGTGCCAGTAGCCCCGGACAGGGGGCGCGCGGCTACACCTTC. It translates to CASSPGQGARGYTF.

This chain connects TRBV6-1 to TRBJ2-5, with D perhaps TRBD1 (6 bases). The germline V gene encodes CDR1 MNHNS and CDR2 SASEGT. Trimming cost V 5 bases and J 5 bases, with 21 bases left between them. The CDR3 runs to 16 residues. CDR3 sequence: CASSRGQGGFGETQYF. The CDR3 DNA reads TGTGCCAGCAGTCGCGGACAAGGGGGATTCGGGGAGACCCAGTACTTC.

This clonotype was seen many times. DNA for the CDR3: TGTGCCAGCAGCTTAAGGAACACTCCGGGAAATGAGCAGTTCTTC. Translation gives CASSLRNTPGNEQFF. This chain links TRBV7-8 with TRBJ2-1; D might be TRBD2 (5 bases). The CDR3 consists of 15 residues. CDR1 is SGHVS and CDR2 is FQNEAQ in the germline V gene. Deletions cut 2 bases from V and 7 bases from J, with 15 bases between.

At least ten counts were recorded for this clonotype. V usage is TRBV2 and J usage is TRBJ2-7; 9 positions agree with TRBD1. Looked up from germline, CDR1 is SNHLY and CDR2 is FYNNEI. V dropped 10 bases and J dropped 0; count of bases not matched to a gene: 16. The CDR3 has 17 residues. The CDR3 sequence is CATRNRGLGGSSYEQYF. CDR3 coding DNA: TGTGCCACGAGAAACAGGGGGCTGGGCGGGAGCTCCTACGAGCAGTACTTC. The whole variable domain, filled in from reference TRBV2 and TRBJ2-7, reads EPEVTQTPSHQVTQMGQEVILRCVPISNHLYFYWYRQILGQKVEFLVSFYNNEISEKSEIFDDQFSVERPDGSNFTLKIRSTKLEDSAMYFCATRNRGLGGSSYEQYFGPGTRLTVT.

This clonotype was found many times. The V call is TRBV5-1, the J call TRBJ2-7; unclear D gene. CDR3 length equals 17 residues. Germline V gene lookup returns CDR1 SGHRS and CDR2 YFSETQ. V was pared by 2 bases and J by 2 bases, with 20 bases between. CDR3 in DNA: TGCGCCAGCAGCTTTGGTCGACGACCCGAGCCTGCCTACGAGCAGTACTTC. It yields the protein CASSFGRRPEPAYEQYF. The variable domain in full, completed from reference TRBV5-1 and TRBJ2-7, reads KAGVTQTPRYLIKTRGQQVTLSCSPISGHRSVSWYQQTPGQGLQFLFEYFSETQRNKGNFPGRFSGRQFSNSRSEMNVSTLELGDSALYLCASSFGRRPEPAYEQYFGPGTRLTVT.

There are many counts of this clonotype. The V gene is TRBV12-3 or TRBV12-4, the J gene TRBJ2-1; 8 bases map to TRBD2. CDR3 length: 14 amino acids. V gave up 6 bases and J gave up 4 bases; unmatched junction bases: 5. CDR3 sequence: CASSLAGTYNEQFF. The CDR3 DNA reads as TGTGCCAGCAGCCTAGCGGGTACTTACAATGAGCAGTTCTTC.

This clonotype showed up just a few times. The chain has TRBV20-1 and TRBJ1-5, with 7 bases matching TRBD1. CDR1 and CDR2 (germline): DFQATT, SNEGSKA (reference sequence). The V gene end was trimmed by 3 bases and the J gene end by 9 bases; junction bases not matched to a gene: 11. The CDR3 loop spans 14 amino acids. CDR3 residues: CSASTRGAVGPQHF. The CDR3 DNA reads TGCAGTGCTAGTACCAGGGGGGCTGTGGGGCCCCAGCATTTT.

This clonotype was detected many times. The gene calls are TRBV6-1 and TRBJ2-7, with 11 bases that match TRBD2. Losses at the gene ends were 5 bases for V and 1 base for J; bases not matched to a gene: 4. Germline V CDR1 and CDR2: MNHNS, SASEGT. The CDR3 spans 15 residues. CDR3 in DNA: TGTGCCAGCAGTAAGGGACTAGCGGAGTCCTACGAGCAGTACTTC. Protein product: CASSKGLAESYEQYF.